Shown below are 16 T cell receptor beta chains from a single sample sequenced in a study of T cell responses to AZD1222 COVID-19 vaccine. This table comes from immunoSEQ multiplex PCR, and its TCRdb copy is limited to in-frame clones, with some not included. Of some 130,000 clones in the sample, more than 75% were seen once. Here the sequenced sample was peripheral blood, taken on day 0 of AZD1222 vaccination. The receptors stem from an adult in good health.

The chain combines TRBV11-2 with TRBJ1-6; weak D call: TRBD1 (5 bases). V was shortened by 1 base and J by 7 bases, with 14 bases between the two germline ends. The length of the CDR3 is 16 residues. Germline CDR1 reads SGHAT; CDR2 reads FQNNGV. As DNA, the CDR3 is TGTGCCAGCAGCTTAGGGTGGAGACAGCAGAATTCACCCCTCCACTTT. This sequence encodes CASSLGWRQQNSPLHF.

The J gene is TRBJ1-2, the V gene TRBV9, with D maybe TRBD1 (6 bases). This CDR3 is built from 11 residues. V gave up 0 bases and J gave up 13 bases, with 10 bases separating them. Per the germline V gene, CDR1 is SGDLS and CDR2 is YYNGEE. CDR3 region: CASSVGTGFTF. CDR3 sequence (DNA): TGTGCCAGCAGCGTAGGAACAGGGTTCACCTTC.

The chain joins TRBV5-1 to TRBJ1-1, with a tentative D call TRBD1 (6 bases). With 0 bases removed from V and 6 bases from J, the gap between germline ends came to 18 bases. Germline loops: CDR1 SGHRS, CDR2 YFSETQ. The CDR3 is 16 residues long. CDR3 in DNA: TGCGCCAGCAGCTTGGTTCGGGACACGGGATCCCCTGAAGCTTTCTTT. Translation: CASSLVRDTGSPEAFF.

The CDR3 sequence is CASNPGARAEETQYF. The CDR3 nucleotides are TGTGCCAGCAACCCAGGGGCACGAGCGGAAGAGACCCAGTACTTC. The J gene is TRBJ2-5, the V gene TRBV5-4; the D gene is possibly TRBD1 (6 bases). CDR1 and CDR2 (germline): SGHNT, YYREEE (reference sequence). V shed 6 bases and J shed 3 bases, with 18 bases lying between them. The CDR3 has 15 residues.

V usage is TRBV11-2 and J usage is TRBJ2-1; no reliable D call. Trimming shortened V by 2 bases and J by 9 bases, and 11 bases separated the two germline ends. The CDR3 extends over 13 amino acids. Germline V gene data show CDR1 as SGHAT and CDR2 as FQNNGV. CDR3 nucleotides: TGTGCCAGCAGCTTAACGTCCCCGGGTGAGCAGTTCTTC. It specifies CASSLTSPGEQFF.

This clone was detected only once. The CDR3 region has the DNA TGTGCCAGCAGTTTATTTGCCCCCCTTGAGGGTATAACCTACGAGCAGTACTTC. Translated: CASSLFAPLEGITYEQYF. The V call is TRBV27, the J call TRBJ2-7; a possible D gene is TRBD2 (5 bases). This CDR3 is built from 18 residues. V was trimmed by 1 base and J by 2 bases, leaving 21 bases between them. CDR1 and CDR2 from the germline V gene are MNHEY and SMNVEV (reference sequence).

The chain uses TRBV3-1 (or the pseudogene TRBV3-2) and TRBJ1-6, with a tentative D call TRBD1 (5 bases). CDR1 and CDR2 from the germline V gene are LGHDT and YNNKEL (reference sequence). Trimming stripped 1 base from V and 9 bases from J, with 7 bases between. The CDR3 is 13 residues long. The DNA for the CDR3 is TGTGCCAGCAGCCAAGGGGGGGGTTCACCCCTCCACTTT. Protein sequence: CASSQGGGSPLHF.

The chain couples TRBV7-6 to TRBJ1-6; D is ambiguous. This CDR3 spans 14 amino acids. V lost 2 bases to trimming and J lost 4 bases, with 6 bases between them. Germline V gene sequence: CDR1 SGHVS, CDR2 FNYEAQ. The CDR3 DNA reads as TGTGCCAGCAGCTTAAGTGGGTATAATTCACCCCTCCACTTT. Protein: CASSLSGYNSPLHF.

This chain uses TRBV5-1 with TRBJ1-1; TRBD1 agrees at 7 bases. J lost 1 base, V lost 1 base, and 7 bases had no gene match. Germline lookup yields CDR1 SGHRS and CDR2 YFSETQ. CDR3 length: 16 amino acids. CDR3 bases: TGCGCCAGCAGCTTGTTTATAGGGACAGAGAACACTGAAGCTTTCTTT. This gives the protein CASSLFIGTENTEAFF.

The genes are TRBV4-3 and TRBJ1-3; possibly TRBD1 for D (6 bases). There are 16 residues in the CDR3. Trimming cost V 4 bases and J 0 bases, with 13 bases left between them. In germline, CDR1 is LGHNA, CDR2 YSLEER. Here the CDR3 reads CASSLDRLSSGNTIYF. CDR3 nucleotide sequence: TGCGCCAGCAGCCTGGACAGACTCAGCTCTGGAAACACCATATATTTT.

On this clone itself: Other DNA sequences within the sample encode an identical CDR3. This chain links TRBV9 with TRBJ1-6, with 8 nucleotides matching TRBD1. Germline CDR1 SGDLS, CDR2 YYNGEE. Trimming took 3 bases from V and 7 from J; bases not matched to a gene: 6. The CDR3 length is 15 residues. The CDR3 protein is CASSAGQGGNSPLHF. In DNA form, the CDR3 reads TGTGCCAGCAGCGCAGGACAGGGTGGAAATTCACCCCTCCACTTT.

V is TRBV6-1 and J is TRBJ1-3; a weak D match, TRBD1 (6 bases). The germline CDR1 and CDR2 sequences are MNHNS and SASEGT. V shed 8 bases and J shed 1 base, with 12 bases lying between them. The CDR3 loop spans 14 amino acids. This chain's CDR3 is CASRPQGSGNTIYF. The CDR3 DNA follows: TGTGCCAGCCGCCCCCAGGGGTCTGGAAACACCATATATTTT.

The rearrangement links TRBV5-6 to TRBJ2-7; 10 bases are shared with TRBD1. Germline CDR1 is SGHDT and CDR2 is YYEEEE. V shed 0 bases and J 6 bases; nucleotides not matched to a gene: 3. The CDR3 is 14 residues long. The CDR3 protein is CASSLVGQGGEQYF. CDR3 DNA sequence: TGTGCCAGCAGCTTGGTAGGACAGGGGGGCGAGCAGTACTTC. Together with reference TRBV5-6 and TRBJ2-7, the CDR3 gives the full variable domain: DAGVTQSPTHLIKTRGQQVTLRCSPKSGHDTVSWYQQALGQGPQFIFQYYEEEERQRGNFPDRFSGHQFPNYSSELNVNALLLGDSALYLCASSLVGQGGEQYFGPGTRLTVT.

The J gene is TRBJ1-2, the V gene TRBV7-8; the D gene is possibly TRBD1 (5 bases). The germline V gene encodes CDR1 SGHVS and CDR2 FQNEAQ. This CDR3 contains 16 residues. The V end lost 5 bases, the J end lost 4 bases, and 20 bases lay between the germline ends. This CDR3 reads CASSPLDSRSAYGYTF. DNA of the CDR3: TGTGCCAGCAGCCCCCTTGACAGTCGGAGCGCCTATGGCTACACCTTC.

The chain couples TRBV6-2 or TRBV6-3 to TRBJ1-1; D ambiguous. Germline V lookup: CDR1 MNHEY, CDR2 SVGEGT. V dropped 2 bases and J dropped 0 bases, with 7 bases sitting between them. This CDR3 comprises 14 residues. The CDR3 DNA reads as TGTGCCAGCAGTTACCAGTTGTTGAACACTGAAGCTTTCTTT. Translating it yields CASSYQLLNTEAFF.

CDR3 region: CASSLVSNTEAFF. CDR3 sequence (DNA): TGCGCCAGCAGCTTGGTTTCGAACACTGAAGCTTTCTTT. V and J are TRBV5-1 and TRBJ1-1; no firm D call. Germline V gene data show CDR1 as SGHRS and CDR2 as YFSETQ. CDR3 length equals 13 residues. The V gene lost 0 bases and the J gene lost 1 base, with 4 bases spanning the gap.